This TCR beta chain was found in a study of blood T cell repertoires in COVID-19 (dated by TCRdb to about 2020). About the full investigation: Collaborator samples came from the United States, Italy and Spain and covered acute and convalescent phases of COVID-19. The prospective study material was composed of cDNA or gDNA derived from T cells, B-cell-depleted T cells, or PBMCs. The dataset comprised deeply sampled blood TCRbeta repertoires from subjects exposed to, actively infected with, or recovered from COVID-19. The repertoires were released in a freely available public database meant as a resource for research on the immune response to SARS-CoV-2. The samples were drawn from two sources: the first 160 participants of the ongoing ImmuneRACE study, and about 1,300 subjects contributed by 6 global collaborators. Nearly every sample came with metadata listing a de-identified subject ID, COVID-19 status, age in years and sex. Where available, HLA class I and class II types were taken from metadata supplied by the sample provider and were not determined by assay-based typing. Summary of the overall study and its limitations: The quantity of clinical and demographic metadata differed by source and by participant and was supplied without curation.

The CDR3 starts with the cysteine, ends with the phenylalanine, and has 17 residues. Of all the DNA, just the CDR3 is kept, 51 bases in frame from base 1. The collaborating institutions used their own protocols to collect whole blood in K2EDTA tubes. For TCRbeta analysis, collaborator samples were shipped as frozen whole blood, as isolated PBMCs, or as DNA extracted from either sample type. The immunoSEQ Assay, a bias-controlled multiplex PCR, was used to amplify TCRbeta CDR3 regions from genomic DNA. Concerning the study's data processing: The number of nucleated cells in each sample was estimated by amplification of reference gene primers within the assay. To quantify the absolute abundance of each unique TCRbeta CDR3 rearrangement, sequence reads were collapsed and filtered. For each sample, productive Simpson clonality was calculated as the square root of Simpson's diversity index over productive rearrangements. TCRdb mirrors the immuneACCESS table, restricted to in-frame sequences. Some clones are absent from its copies; in checked studies, under half trace to an unresolved V gene, and the reason for the others is unknown. Clone size and V and J calls were adopted from that table, with D and trimming inferred from the DNA. The sample includes tens of thousands of clones, with about three quarters observed a single time. The ten largest clones take up 33% of the sample.

This clone was seen just once. Its antigen specificity is not known. Within one base of it there is no much larger clone, and no base qualities were kept. The receptor was derived from a man in his 60s with acute or convalescent COVID-19. Sequencing input: peripheral blood. The V and J segments used are TRBV21-1 and TRBJ2-3; the table's D gene call, TRBD2, was not cross checked with the DNA. TRBV21-1 counts as a pseudogene. This receptor carries the CDR3 CASSKKEERDIADTQYF. The DNA is as follows: TGTGCCAGCAGCAAAAAAGAAGAGCGGGATATCGCAGATACGCAGTATTTT.